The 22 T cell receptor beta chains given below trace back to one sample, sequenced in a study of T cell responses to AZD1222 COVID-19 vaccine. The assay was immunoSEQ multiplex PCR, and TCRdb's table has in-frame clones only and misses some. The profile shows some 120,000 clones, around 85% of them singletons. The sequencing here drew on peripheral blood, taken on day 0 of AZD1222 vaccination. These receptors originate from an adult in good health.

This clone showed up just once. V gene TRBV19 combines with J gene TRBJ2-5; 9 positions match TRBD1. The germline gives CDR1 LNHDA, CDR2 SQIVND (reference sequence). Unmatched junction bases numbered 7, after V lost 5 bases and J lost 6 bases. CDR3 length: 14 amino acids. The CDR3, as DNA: TGTGCCAGTAGTGAGAGGACAGGGGAAAAGACCCAGTACTTC. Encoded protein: CASSERTGEKTQYF.

In DNA form, the CDR3 reads TGTGCCAGCTCACCCTTGGACAGGGCGGGTCAGCCCCAGCATTTT. This translates into CASSPLDRAGQPQHF. The chain employs TRBV18 and TRBJ1-5, with 8 bases lining up with TRBD1. After removal of 3 bases from V and 6 bases from J, the junction contained 7 bases not matched to a gene. The CDR3 runs to 15 residues. Germline V gene lookup returns CDR1 KGHSH and CDR2 LQKENI.

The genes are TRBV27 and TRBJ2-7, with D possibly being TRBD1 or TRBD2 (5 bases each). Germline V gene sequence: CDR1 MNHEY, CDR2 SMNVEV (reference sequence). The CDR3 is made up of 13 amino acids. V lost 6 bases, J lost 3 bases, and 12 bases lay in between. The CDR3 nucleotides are TGTGCCAGCAGCCGGGACGGCTACTACGAGCAGTACTTC. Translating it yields CASSRDGYYEQYF.

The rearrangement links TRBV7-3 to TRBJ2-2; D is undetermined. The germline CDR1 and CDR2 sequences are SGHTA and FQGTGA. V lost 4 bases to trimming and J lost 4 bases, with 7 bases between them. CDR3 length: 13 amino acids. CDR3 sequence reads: CASSYPGTGELFF. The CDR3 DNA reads TGTGCCAGCAGCTATCCAGGCACCGGGGAGCTGTTTTTT.

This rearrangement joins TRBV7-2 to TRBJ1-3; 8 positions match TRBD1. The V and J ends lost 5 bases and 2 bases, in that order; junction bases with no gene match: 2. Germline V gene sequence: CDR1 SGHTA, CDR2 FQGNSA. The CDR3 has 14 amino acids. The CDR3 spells CASSQGAAGNTIYF. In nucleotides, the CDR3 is TGTGCCAGCAGCCAGGGGGCTGCTGGAAACACCATATATTTT.

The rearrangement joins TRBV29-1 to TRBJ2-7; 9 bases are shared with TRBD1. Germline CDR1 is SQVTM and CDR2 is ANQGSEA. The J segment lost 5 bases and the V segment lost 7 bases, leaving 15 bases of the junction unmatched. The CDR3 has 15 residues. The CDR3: CSASSGTGPMNEQYF. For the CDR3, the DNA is TGCAGCGCTTCTTCCGGGACAGGGCCAATGAACGAGCAGTACTTC.

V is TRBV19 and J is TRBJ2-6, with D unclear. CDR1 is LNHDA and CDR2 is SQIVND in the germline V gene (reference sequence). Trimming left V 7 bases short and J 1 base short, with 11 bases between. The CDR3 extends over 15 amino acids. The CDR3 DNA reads TGTGCCAGTACCGGCAGAACTTCTGGGGCCAACGTCCTGACTTTC. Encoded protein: CASTGRTSGANVLTF.

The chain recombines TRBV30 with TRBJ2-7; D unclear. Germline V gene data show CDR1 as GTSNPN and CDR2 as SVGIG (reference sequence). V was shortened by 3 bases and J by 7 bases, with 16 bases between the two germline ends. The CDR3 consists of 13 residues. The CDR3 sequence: CAWSRAGEREQYF. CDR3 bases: TGTGCCTGGAGCCGGGCAGGAGAAAGGGAGCAGTACTTC.

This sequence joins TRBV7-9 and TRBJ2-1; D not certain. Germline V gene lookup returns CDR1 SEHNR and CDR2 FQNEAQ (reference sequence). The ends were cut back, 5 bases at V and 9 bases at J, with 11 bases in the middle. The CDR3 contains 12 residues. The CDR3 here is CASSPQLIEQFF. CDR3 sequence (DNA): TGTGCCAGCAGCCCTCAACTCATTGAGCAGTTCTTC.

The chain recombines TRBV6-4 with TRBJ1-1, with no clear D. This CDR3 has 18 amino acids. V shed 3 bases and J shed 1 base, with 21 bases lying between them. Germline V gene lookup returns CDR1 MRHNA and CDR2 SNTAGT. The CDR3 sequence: CASSDFPLVGGRNTEAFF. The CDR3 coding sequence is TGTGCCAGCAGTGATTTCCCTTTAGTCGGCGGGAGGAACACTGAAGCTTTCTTT.

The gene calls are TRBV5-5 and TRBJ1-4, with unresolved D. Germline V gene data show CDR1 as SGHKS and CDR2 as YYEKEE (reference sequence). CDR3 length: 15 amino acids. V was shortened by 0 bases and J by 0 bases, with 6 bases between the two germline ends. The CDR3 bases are TGTGCCAGCAGCTTGGGGCGGGCAACTAATGAAAAACTGTTTTTT. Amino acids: CASSLGRATNEKLFF.

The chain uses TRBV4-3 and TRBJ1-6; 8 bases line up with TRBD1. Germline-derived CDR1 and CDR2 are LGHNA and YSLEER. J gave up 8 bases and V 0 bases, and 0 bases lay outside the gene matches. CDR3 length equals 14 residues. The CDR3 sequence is CASSQDRGHSPLHF. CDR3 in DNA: TGCGCCAGCAGCCAAGACAGGGGGCATTCACCCCTCCACTTT.

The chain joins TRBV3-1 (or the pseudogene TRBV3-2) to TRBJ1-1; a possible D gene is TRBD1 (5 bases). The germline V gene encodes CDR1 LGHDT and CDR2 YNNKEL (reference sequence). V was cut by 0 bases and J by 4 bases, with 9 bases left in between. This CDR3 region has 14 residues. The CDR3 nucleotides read TGTGCCAGCAGCCAAGAACCGGGGGGCACTGAAGCTTTCTTT. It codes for CASSQEPGGTEAFF.

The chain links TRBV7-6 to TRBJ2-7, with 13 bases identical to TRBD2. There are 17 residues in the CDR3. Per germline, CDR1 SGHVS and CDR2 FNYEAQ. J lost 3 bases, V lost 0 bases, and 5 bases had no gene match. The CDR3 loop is CASSLARTSGGGYEQYF. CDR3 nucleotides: TGTGCCAGCAGCTTAGCGAGGACTAGCGGGGGCGGCTACGAGCAGTACTTC.

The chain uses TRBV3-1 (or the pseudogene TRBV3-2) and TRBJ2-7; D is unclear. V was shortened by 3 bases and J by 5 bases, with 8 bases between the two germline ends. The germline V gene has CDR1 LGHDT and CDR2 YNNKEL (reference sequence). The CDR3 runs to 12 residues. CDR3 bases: TGTGCCAGCAGCCAGGCGCTACACGAGCAGTACTTC. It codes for CASSQALHEQYF.

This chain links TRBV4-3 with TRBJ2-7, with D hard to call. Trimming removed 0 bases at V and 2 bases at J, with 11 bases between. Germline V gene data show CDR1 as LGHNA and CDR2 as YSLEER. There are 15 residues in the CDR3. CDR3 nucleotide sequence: TGCGCCAGCAGCCAAGAAGGTCTTGGAACCTACGAGCAGTACTTC. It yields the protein CASSQEGLGTYEQYF.

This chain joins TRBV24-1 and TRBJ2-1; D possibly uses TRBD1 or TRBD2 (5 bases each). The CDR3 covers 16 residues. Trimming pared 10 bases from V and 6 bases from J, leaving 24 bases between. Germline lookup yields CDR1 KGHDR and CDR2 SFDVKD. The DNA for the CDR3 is TGTGCCACGGCAGAGCGATTGGGGGTGGAAACCAATGAGCAGTTCTTC. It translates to CATAERLGVETNEQFF.

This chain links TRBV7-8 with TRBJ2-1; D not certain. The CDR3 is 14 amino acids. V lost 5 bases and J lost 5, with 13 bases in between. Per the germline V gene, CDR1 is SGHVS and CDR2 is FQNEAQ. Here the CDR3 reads CASSPQTGHNEQFF. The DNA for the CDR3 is TGTGCCAGCAGCCCTCAGACTGGACACAATGAGCAGTTCTTC.

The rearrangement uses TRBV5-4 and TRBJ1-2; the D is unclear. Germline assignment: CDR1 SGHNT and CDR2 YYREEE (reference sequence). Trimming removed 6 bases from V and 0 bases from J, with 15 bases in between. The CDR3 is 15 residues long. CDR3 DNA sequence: TGTGCCAGCACCAAAAGTGTCCAGGCTAACTATGGCTACACCTTC. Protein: CASTKSVQANYGYTF.

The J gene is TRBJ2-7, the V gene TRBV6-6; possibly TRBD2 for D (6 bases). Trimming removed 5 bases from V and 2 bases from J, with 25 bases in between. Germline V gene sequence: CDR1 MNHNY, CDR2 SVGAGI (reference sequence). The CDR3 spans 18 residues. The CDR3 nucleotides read TGTGCCAGCAGTCACCTCAGGTTAGATGTTGGAGGGACCTACGAGCAGTACTTC. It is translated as CASSHLRLDVGGTYEQYF.

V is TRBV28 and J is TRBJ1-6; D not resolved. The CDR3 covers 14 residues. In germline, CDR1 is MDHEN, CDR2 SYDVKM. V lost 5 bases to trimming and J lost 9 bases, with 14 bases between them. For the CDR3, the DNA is TGTGCCAGCAGTACCCGGTATAACGGTTCACCCCTCCACTTT. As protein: CASSTRYNGSPLHF.

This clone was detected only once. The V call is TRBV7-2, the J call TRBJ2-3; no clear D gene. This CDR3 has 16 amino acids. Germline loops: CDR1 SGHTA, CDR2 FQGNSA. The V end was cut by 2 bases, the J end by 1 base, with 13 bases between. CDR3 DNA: TGTGCCAGCAGCTTAAGTCGGCTATTGGGCACAGATACGCAGTATTTT. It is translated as CASSLSRLLGTDTQYF.